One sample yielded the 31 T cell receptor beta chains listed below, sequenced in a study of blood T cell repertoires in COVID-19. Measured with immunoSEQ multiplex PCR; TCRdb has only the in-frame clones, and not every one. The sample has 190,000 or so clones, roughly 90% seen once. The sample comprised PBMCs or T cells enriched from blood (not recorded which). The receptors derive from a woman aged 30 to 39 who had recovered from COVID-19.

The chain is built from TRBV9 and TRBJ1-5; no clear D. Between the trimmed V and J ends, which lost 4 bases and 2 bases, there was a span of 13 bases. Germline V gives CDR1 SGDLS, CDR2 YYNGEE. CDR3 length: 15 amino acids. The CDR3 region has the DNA TGTGCCAGCAGCCCAGGCCCCTCGCGCAATCAGCCCCAGCATTTT. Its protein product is CASSPGPSRNQPQHF.

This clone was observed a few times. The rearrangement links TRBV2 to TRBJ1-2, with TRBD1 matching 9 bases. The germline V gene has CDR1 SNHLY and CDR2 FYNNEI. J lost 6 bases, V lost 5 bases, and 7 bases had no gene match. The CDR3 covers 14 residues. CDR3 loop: CASSLQGAGDGYTF. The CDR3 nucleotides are TGTGCCAGCAGTCTACAGGGGGCGGGGGATGGCTACACCTTC.

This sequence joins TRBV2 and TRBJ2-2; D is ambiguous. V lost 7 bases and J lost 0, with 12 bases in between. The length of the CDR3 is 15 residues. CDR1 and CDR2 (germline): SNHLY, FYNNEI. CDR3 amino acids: CASKYYAANTGELFF. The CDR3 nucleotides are TGTGCCAGCAAGTATTATGCAGCGAACACCGGGGAGCTGTTTTTT.

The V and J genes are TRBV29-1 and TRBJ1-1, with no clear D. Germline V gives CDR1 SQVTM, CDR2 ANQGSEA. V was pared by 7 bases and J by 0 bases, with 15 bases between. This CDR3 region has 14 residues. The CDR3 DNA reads TGCAGCGCTCTCCCGAGATTAATGAACACTGAAGCTTTCTTT. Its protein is CSALPRLMNTEAFF.

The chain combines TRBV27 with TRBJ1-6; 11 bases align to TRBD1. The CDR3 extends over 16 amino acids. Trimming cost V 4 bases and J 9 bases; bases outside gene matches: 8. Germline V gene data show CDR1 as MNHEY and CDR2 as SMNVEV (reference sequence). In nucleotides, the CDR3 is TGTGCCAGCAGTTGGTCCCCGGGACAGGGGGGTTCACCCCTCCACTTT. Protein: CASSWSPGQGGSPLHF.

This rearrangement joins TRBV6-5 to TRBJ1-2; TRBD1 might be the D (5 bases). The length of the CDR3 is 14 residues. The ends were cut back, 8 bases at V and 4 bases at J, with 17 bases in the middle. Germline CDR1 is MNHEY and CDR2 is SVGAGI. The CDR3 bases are TGTGCCAGCCCTGAAACACCGGGGGGCTATGGCTACACCTTC. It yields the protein CASPETPGGYGYTF.

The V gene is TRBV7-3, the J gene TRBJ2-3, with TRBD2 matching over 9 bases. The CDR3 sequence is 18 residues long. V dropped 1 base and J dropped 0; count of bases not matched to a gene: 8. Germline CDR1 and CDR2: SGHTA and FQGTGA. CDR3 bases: TGTGCCAGCAGCTTAAAGCCGGCTAGCGGGATCAGCACAGATACGCAGTATTTT. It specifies CASSLKPASGISTDTQYF.

CDR3 bases: TGTGCCAGCTCACGGGGAACACAGGGTCCCCATAATTCACCCCTCCACTTT. It translates to CASSRGTQGPHNSPLHF. This chain uses TRBV18 with TRBJ1-6; D possibly corresponds to TRBD1 (6 bases). Germline V lookup: CDR1 KGHSH, CDR2 LQKENI. The length of the CDR3 is 17 residues. The V and J ends lost 4 bases and 5 bases respectively, with 18 bases between them.

The CDR3 bases are TGTGCCACCAGTGGTGGTCCTCCCGCCACCCGGGGCAATGAGCAGTTCTTC. It specifies CATSGGPPATRGNEQFF. The rearrangement joins TRBV24-1 to TRBJ2-1, with D perhaps TRBD2 (5 bases). This CDR3 is 17 amino acids long. Germline V lookup: CDR1 KGHDR, CDR2 SFDVKD. Between the trimmed V and J ends, which lost 5 bases and 6 bases, there was a span of 22 bases.

The CDR3: CASSPDSGRVNTEAFF. In nucleotides, the CDR3 is TGTGCCAGCAGCCCGGACAGCGGTAGGGTGAACACTGAAGCTTTCTTT. The V and J genes are TRBV7-2 and TRBJ1-1; TRBD1 might be the D (6 bases). CDR3 length equals 16 residues. V dropped 5 bases and J dropped 0 bases, with 16 bases sitting between them. Germline CDR1 is SGHTA and CDR2 is FQGNSA.

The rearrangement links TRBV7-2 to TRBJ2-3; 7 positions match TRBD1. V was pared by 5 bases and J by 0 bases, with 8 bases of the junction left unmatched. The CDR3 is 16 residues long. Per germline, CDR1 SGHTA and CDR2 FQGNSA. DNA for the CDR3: TGTGCCAGCAGCGCCCACAGGGGATTAAGCACAGATACGCAGTATTTT. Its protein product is CASSAHRGLSTDTQYF.

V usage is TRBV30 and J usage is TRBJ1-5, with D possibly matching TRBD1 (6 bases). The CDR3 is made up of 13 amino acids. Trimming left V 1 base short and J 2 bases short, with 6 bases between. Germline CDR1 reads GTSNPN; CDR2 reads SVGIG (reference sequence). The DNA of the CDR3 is TGTGCCTGGAGTGGGACAGGCAATCAGCCCCAGCATTTT. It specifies CAWSGTGNQPQHF. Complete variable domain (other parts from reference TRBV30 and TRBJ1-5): SQTIHQWPATLVQPVGSPLSLECTVEGTSNPNLYWYRQAAGRGLQLLFYSVGIGQISSEVPQNLSASRPQDRQFILSSKKLLLSDSGFYLCAWSGTGNQPQHFGDGTRLSIL.

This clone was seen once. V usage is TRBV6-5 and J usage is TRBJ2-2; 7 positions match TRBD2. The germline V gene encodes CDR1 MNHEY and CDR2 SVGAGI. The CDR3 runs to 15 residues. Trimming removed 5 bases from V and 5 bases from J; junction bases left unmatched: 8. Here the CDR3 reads CASSQTMGGTGELFF. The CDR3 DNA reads TGTGCCAGCAGTCAGACTATGGGGGGGACCGGGGAGCTGTTTTTT.

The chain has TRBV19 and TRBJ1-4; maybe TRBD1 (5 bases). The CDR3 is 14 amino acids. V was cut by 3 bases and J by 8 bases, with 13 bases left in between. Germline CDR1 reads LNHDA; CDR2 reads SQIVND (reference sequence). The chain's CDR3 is CASSMAQGGEKLFF. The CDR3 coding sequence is TGTGCCAGTAGTATGGCCCAGGGTGGGGAAAAACTGTTTTTT.

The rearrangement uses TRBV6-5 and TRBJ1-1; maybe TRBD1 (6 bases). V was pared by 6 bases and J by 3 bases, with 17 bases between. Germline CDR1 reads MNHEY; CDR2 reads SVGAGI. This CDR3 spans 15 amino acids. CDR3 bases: TGTGCCAGCAGAGCCGGGATTAACAGGGACACTGAAGCTTTCTTT. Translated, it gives CASRAGINRDTEAFF.

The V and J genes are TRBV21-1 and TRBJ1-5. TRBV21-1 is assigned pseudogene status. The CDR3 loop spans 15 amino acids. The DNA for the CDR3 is TGTGCCAGCAGCCCGGAGAGATACAGCAATCAGCCCCAGCATTTT. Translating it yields CASSPERYSNQPQHF.

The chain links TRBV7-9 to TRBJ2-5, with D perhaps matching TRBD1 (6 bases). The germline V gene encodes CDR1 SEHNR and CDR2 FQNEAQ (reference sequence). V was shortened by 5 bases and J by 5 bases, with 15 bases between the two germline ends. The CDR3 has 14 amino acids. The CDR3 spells CASSPSHRVETQYF. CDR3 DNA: TGTGCCAGCAGCCCTAGCCACAGGGTTGAGACCCAGTACTTC. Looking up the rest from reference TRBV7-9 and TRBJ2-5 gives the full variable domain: DTGVSQNPRHKITKRGQNVTFRCDPISEHNRLYWYRQTLGQGPEFLTYFQNEAQLEKSRLLSDRFSAERPKGSFSTLEIQRTEQGDSAMYLCASSPSHRVETQYFGPGTRLLVL.

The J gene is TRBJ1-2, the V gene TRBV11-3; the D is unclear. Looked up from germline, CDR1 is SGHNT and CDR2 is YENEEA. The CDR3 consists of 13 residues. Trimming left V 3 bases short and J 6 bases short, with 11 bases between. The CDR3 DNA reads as TGTGCCAGCAGCTTTCAGGCCGGGGATGGCTACACCTTC. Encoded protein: CASSFQAGDGYTF.

In DNA, the CDR3 is TGCAGCGTTACCATGCCCGACAGGGGGAACTATGGCTACACCTTC. Its translation is CSVTMPDRGNYGYTF. The chain couples TRBV29-1 to TRBJ1-2, with TRBD1 matching 9 bases. This CDR3 is 15 amino acids long. V lost 5 bases to trimming and J lost 2 bases; unmatched junction nucleotides: 9. The V gene's germline CDR1 is SQVTM and CDR2 ANQGSEA.

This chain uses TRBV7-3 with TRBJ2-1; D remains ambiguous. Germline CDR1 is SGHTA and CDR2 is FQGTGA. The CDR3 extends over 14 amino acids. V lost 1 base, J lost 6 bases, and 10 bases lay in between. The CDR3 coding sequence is TGTGCCAGCAGCTTAAGAGGTTTCGCCAATGAGCAGTTCTTC. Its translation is CASSLRGFANEQFF.

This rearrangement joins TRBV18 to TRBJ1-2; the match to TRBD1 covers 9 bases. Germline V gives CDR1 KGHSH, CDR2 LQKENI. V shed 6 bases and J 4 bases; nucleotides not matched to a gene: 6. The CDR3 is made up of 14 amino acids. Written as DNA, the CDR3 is TGTGCCAGCTCGACCACGGACAGGGGCTATGGCTACACCTTC. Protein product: CASSTTDRGYGYTF.

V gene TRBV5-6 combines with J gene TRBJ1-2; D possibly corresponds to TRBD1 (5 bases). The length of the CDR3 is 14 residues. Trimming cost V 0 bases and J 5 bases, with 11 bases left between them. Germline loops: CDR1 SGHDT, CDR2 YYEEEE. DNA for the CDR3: TGTGCCAGCAGCTTGGAACCAGGGCCTTATGGCTACACCTTC. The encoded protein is CASSLEPGPYGYTF.

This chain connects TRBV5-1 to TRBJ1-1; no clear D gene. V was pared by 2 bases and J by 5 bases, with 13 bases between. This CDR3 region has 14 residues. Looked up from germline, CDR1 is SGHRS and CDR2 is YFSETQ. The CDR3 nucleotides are TGCGCCAGCAGCTTTCGGGCAGCGGGTACTGAAGCTTTCTTT. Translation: CASSFRAAGTEAFF.

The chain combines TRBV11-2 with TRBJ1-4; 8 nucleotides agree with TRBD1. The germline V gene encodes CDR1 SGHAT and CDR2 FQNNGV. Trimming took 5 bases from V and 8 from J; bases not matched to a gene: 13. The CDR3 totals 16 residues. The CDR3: CASSEGSRGRGEKLFF. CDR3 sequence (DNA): TGTGCCAGCAGCGAGGGGAGCAGGGGGCGAGGGGAAAAACTGTTTTTT.

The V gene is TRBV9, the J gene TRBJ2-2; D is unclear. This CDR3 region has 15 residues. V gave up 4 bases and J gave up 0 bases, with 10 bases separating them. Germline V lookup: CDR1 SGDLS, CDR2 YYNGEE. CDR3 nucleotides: TGTGCCAGCAGCAACAGCCCCGCGAACACCGGGGAGCTGTTTTTT. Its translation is CASSNSPANTGELFF.

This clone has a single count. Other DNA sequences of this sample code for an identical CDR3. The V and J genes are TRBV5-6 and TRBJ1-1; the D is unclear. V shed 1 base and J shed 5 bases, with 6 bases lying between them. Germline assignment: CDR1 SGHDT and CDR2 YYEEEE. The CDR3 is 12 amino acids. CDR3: CASSLRGTEAFF. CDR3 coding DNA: TGTGCCAGCAGCTTGCGGGGAACTGAAGCTTTCTTT.

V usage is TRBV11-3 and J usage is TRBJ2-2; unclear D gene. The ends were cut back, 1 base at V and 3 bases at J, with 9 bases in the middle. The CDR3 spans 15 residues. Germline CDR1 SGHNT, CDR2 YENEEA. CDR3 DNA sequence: TGTGCCAGCAGCTTAGGTACCGCGGACACCGGGGAGCTGTTTTTT. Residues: CASSLGTADTGELFF.

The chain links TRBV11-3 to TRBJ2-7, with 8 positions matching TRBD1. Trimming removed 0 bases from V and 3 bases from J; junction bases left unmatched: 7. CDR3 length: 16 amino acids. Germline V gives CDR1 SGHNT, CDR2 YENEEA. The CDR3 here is CASSLDGQGKDYEQYF. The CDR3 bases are TGTGCCAGCAGCTTAGATGGACAGGGAAAGGACTACGAGCAGTACTTC. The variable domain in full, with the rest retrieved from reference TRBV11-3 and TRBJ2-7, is EAGVVQSPRYKIIEKKQPVAFWCNPISGHNTLYWYLQNLGQGPELLIRYENEEAVDDSQLPKDRFSAERLKGVDSTLKIQPAELGDSAVYLCASSLDGQGKDYEQYFGPGTRLTVT.

The DNA of the CDR3 is TGTGCCAGCAGCTTGGCCGCGACTAGCGGGAGGGCCGAGGGTGAGCAGTTCTTC. Its translation is CASSLAATSGRAEGEQFF. V usage is TRBV5-8 and J usage is TRBJ2-1, with 14 bases fitting TRBD2. This CDR3 is built from 18 residues. Trimming removed 0 bases from V and 9 bases from J; junction bases left unmatched: 11. CDR1 SGHTS and CDR2 YDEGEE come from the germline V gene.

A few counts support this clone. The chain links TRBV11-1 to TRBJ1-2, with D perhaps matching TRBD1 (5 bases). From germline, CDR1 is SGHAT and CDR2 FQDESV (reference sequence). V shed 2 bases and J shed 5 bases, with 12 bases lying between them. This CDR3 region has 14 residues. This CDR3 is CASSLLPRDYGYTF. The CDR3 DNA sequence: TGTGCCAGCAGCTTACTTCCCAGGGATTATGGCTACACCTTC.

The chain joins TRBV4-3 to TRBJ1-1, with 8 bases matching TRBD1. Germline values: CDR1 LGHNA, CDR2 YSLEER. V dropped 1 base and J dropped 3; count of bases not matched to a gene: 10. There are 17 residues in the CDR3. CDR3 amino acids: CASSQGNRGSMDTEAFF. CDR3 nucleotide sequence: TGCGCCAGCAGCCAAGGTAACAGGGGGTCTATGGACACTGAAGCTTTCTTT.